The present entry profiles one TCR beta chain with its context. V lost 2 bases and J lost 3, with 14 bases in between. The CDR3 is 15 residues long. Germline CDR1 MNHEY, CDR2 SVGAGI. The data stem from a study of blood T cell repertoires in COVID-19. Overall study: COVID-19 samples, acute and convalescent, were from the United States, Italy and Spain.

Methods used by the authors: Amplification of reference gene primers provided the estimated nucleated cell counts. Assay used: immunoSEQ multiplex PCR; TCRdb lists only in-frame clones, some missing. That table gives V, J and clone size, and the DNA gave D and trimming. The table shows about 150,000 clones, with about 73% occurring only once. Sequenced input: peripheral blood. This TCR was recovered from a man of 80 years or more with acute or convalescent COVID-19. This chain uses TRBV6-5 with TRBJ2-7; D possibly corresponds to TRBD1 (5 bases). The CDR3 reads CASSYDGATGYEQYF. In nucleotides, the CDR3 is TGTGCCAGCAGTTACGACGGAGCTACAGGCTACGAGCAGTACTTC.